This T cell receptor beta chain was recorded in a study of blood T cell repertoires in COVID-19. Assay: immunoSEQ multiplex PCR; the TCRdb copy retains only in-frame clones and omits some. The sample gives about 70,000 clones, approximately 89% of which show up once; about 2.3% is in the top ten. V was pared by 8 bases and J by 2 bases, with 7 bases between. Germline V gene sequence: CDR1 MNHEY, CDR2 SMNVEV (reference sequence). This CDR3 spans 12 amino acids. This clone was observed a few times. Sequencing used peripheral blood. The TCR originated in a human donor in a cohort sampled during active COVID-19. This chain uses TRBV27 with TRBJ1-5; possibly TRBD1 for D (6 bases). The CDR3, as DNA: TGTGCCAGCTCAGGGGGCAATCAGCCCCAGCATTTT. It is translated as CASSGGNQPQHF.